This T cell receptor (beta chain) appears in the sequencing data of a study of T cell responses to AZD1222 COVID-19 vaccine. Study-wide points: At baseline, seropositivity was found in only six or seven AZD1222 recipients. Reports say nearly half of spike-specific TCRs go after unmutated variant regions. Rises in breadth and depth of Spike-specific TCRs came after two AZD1222 doses.

With regard to this clone: The target antigen is unknown.

It was second doses at about 4 or about 12 weeks that were pooled. Using immunoSEQ multiplex PCR, the repertoire was profiled, and TCRdb retains in-frame clones only, with some absent. This sample has about 84,000 clones, with 70% to 90% found just once. V was trimmed by 1 base and J by 9 bases, leaving 13 bases between them. CDR1 and CDR2 from the germline V gene are SEHNR and FQNEAQ (reference sequence). There are 14 residues in the CDR3. The rearrangement joins TRBV7-9 to TRBJ2-1, with D possibly called TRBD1 or TRBD2 (5 bases each). This TCR derives from an adult who received the AZD1222 COVID-19 vaccine. Here the sequenced sample was peripheral blood, taken 28 days after the second AZD1222 dose. The CDR3 DNA reads as TGTGCCAGCAGCTTAGTGAGGGCTGGGGGTGAGCAGTTCTTC. Amino acid sequence: CASSLVRAGGEQFF. Full variable domain (missing parts from reference TRBV7-9 and TRBJ2-1): DTGVSQNPRHKITKRGQNVTFRCDPISEHNRLYWYRQTLGQGPEFLTYFQNEAQLEKSRLLSDRFSAERPKGSFSTLEIQRTEQGDSAMYLCASSLVRAGGEQFFGPGTRLTVL.